This T cell receptor beta chain was sequenced for a study of T cells in localized non-small cell lung cancer. This clone was picked up a small number of times. Its antigen is not identified. V was pared by 6 bases and J by 5 bases, with 13 bases between. The CDR3 runs 13 residues. Germline V gene lookup returns CDR1 SGHNT and CDR2 YENEEA. Assay: immunoSEQ multiplex PCR; the TCRdb copy retains only in-frame clones and omits some. Of roughly 38,000 clones listed, 75% to 90% are singletons. Study-level points and caveats: Maximal T cell clonality occurred in uninvolved adjacent lung, with tumor ranking below it. Adjacent lung was found to contain a median around 58 of the top 100 tumor clones. Increased T cell density in blood showed an association with longer overall survival. A single tumor region was sequenced, leaving heterogeneity possible.

This sequence was found in a male donor at least 60 years old with stage II lung adenocarcinoma. Sequenced here: peripheral blood mononuclear cells, sampled before any cancer treatment. The chain is built from TRBV11-3 and TRBJ1-1; D is unresolved. In DNA form, the CDR3 reads TGTGCCAGCAGTCTTAGATTCGAGACTGAAGCTTTCTTT. Protein: CASSLRFETEAFF. The full variable domain, with the rest looked up from reference TRBV11-3 and TRBJ1-1, is EAGVVQSPRYKIIEKKQPVAFWCNPISGHNTLYWYLQNLGQGPELLIRYENEEAVDDSQLPKDRFSAERLKGVDSTLKIQPAELGDSAVYLCASSLRFETEAFFGQGTRLTVV.